The clone carrying this TCR beta chain was recorded a few times. The authors produced TCR alpha and TCR beta cDNA libraries with sample barcodes and UMIs by 5'RACE using constant-segment primers. MiXCR, applied by TCRdb to the 5' RACE reads, yields one record per CDR3 protein. The sample lists about 450,000 distinct CDR3 sequences; 23% were seen once. This record comes from a study of T-cell memory formation after mild COVID-19. Whole-study context: TCR clusters were mostly donor specific.

CDR1 is SEHNR, CDR2 FQNEAQ, per germline (reference sequence). CDR3 size: 15 residues. Germline trimming cut 6 bases from V and 2 bases from J; bases unmatched to any gene: 9. The rearrangement joins TRBV7-9 to TRBJ2-7; TRBD1 matches 8 bases. The sequencing sample was made of PBMCs or a T cell subset sorted from them (not recorded which). The source is an adult woman who had mild COVID-19 (a few samples of this study predate the infection). Cell type and time point are not known. The CDR3 DNA reads as TGTGCCAGCAGACCCGGACAGGGCCGGACCTACGAGCAGTACTTC. The encoded protein is CASRPGQGRTYEQYF.